Presented here are 15 T cell receptor beta chains from one specimen sequenced in a study of T-cell memory formation after mild COVID-19. Via MiXCR, TCRdb re-called the 5' RACE reads, giving one row per CDR3 protein. The sample yields about half a million distinct CDR3 sequences, about 20% seen once. The sequenced material came from PBMCs or a T cell subset sorted from them (not recorded which). The origin of the receptors is an adult woman who had mild COVID-19 (a few samples of this study predate the infection). Cell type and time point are not known.

The chain couples TRBV9 to TRBJ2-7; TRBD2 agrees at 8 bases. J was trimmed by 2 bases and V by 0 bases; bases with no gene match: 4. Germline V gives CDR1 SGDLS, CDR2 YYNGEE. This CDR3 spans 15 amino acids. CDR3 in amino acids: CASSVGEAGAYEQYF. The CDR3 nucleotides read TGTGCCAGCAGCGTAGGGGAAGCGGGAGCCTACGAGCAGTACTTC.

The chain has TRBV3-1 and TRBJ2-6; tentative D call: TRBD2 (6 bases). Germline lookup yields CDR1 LGHDT and CDR2 YNNKEL (reference sequence). The CDR3 is 17 amino acids. V was clipped by 5 bases and J by 2 bases, with 16 bases between them. CDR3 region: CASSTAEGRAGANVLTF. As DNA, the CDR3 is TGTGCCAGCAGCACCGCGGAGGGAAGGGCTGGGGCCAACGTCCTGACTTTC.

This clonotype occurred a few times. The chain is built from TRBV9 and TRBJ1-2, with TRBD1 matching over 10 bases. The CDR3 is made up of 17 amino acids. The ends lost 0 bases at V and 0 bases at J; junction bases unmatched: 5. From germline, CDR1 is SGDLS and CDR2 YYNGEE. The CDR3: CASSVEDRGTSNYGYTF. As DNA, the CDR3 is TGTGCCAGCAGCGTAGAGGACAGGGGGACCTCTAACTATGGCTACACCTTC.

The rearrangement links TRBV7-8 to TRBJ2-7; maybe TRBD1 (5 bases). Germline V gene data show CDR1 as SGHVS and CDR2 as FQNEAQ. This CDR3 spans 15 amino acids. V was cut by 5 bases and J by 6 bases, with 20 bases left in between. CDR3 nucleotide sequence: TGTGCCAGCAGCACAACAGGCTTCACCCTCTCCGAGCAGTACTTC. It codes for CASSTTGFTLSEQYF. The entire variable domain, with the rest obtained from reference TRBV7-8 and TRBJ2-7, is as follows: GAGVSQSPRYKVAKRGQDVALRCDPISGHVSLFWYQQALGQGPEFLTYFQNEAQLDKSGLPSDRFFAERPEGSVSTLKIQRTQQEDSAVYLCASSTTGFTLSEQYFGPGTRLTVT.

This clonotype was detected only a few times. The V and J genes are TRBV12-3 or TRBV12-4 and TRBJ1-5, with 11 bases matching TRBD1. The CDR3 length is 14 residues. Losses at the gene ends were 7 bases for V and 6 bases for J; bases not matched to a gene: 5. The CDR3 bases are TGTGCCAGCACCCGGGGGACAGGGGGTCAGCCCCAGCATTTT. Translation: CASTRGTGGQPQHF.

Here the CDR3 DNA reads TGTGCCAGCAGTGGACACCCGATTTCAAACCCGGGACAGGGGGGCACAGATACGCAGTATTTT. Translated: CASSGHPISNPGQGGTDTQYF. The chain carries TRBV2 and TRBJ2-3; 11 nucleotides match TRBD1. The CDR3 contains 21 residues. Germline V gene sequence: CDR1 SNHLY, CDR2 FYNNEI. Trimming removed 4 bases from V and 1 base from J; junction bases left unmatched: 19.

This clonotype was observed a few times. The V gene is TRBV4-2, the J gene TRBJ2-3; 7 positions agree with TRBD1. Unmatched junction bases numbered 6, after V lost 5 bases and J lost 4 bases. CDR1 and CDR2 from the germline V gene are LGHNA and YNFKEQ. The CDR3 extends over 14 amino acids. Written as DNA, the CDR3 is TGTGCCAGCAGCACCGGACAGGAGGCAGATACGCAGTATTTT. This sequence encodes CASSTGQEADTQYF.

The table lists this clonotype with a few counts. The rearrangement joins TRBV5-1 to TRBJ2-7; D remains unclear. Trimming left V 0 bases short and J 6 bases short, with 7 bases between. Germline values: CDR1 SGHRS, CDR2 YFSETQ. The CDR3 sequence is 12 residues long. This CDR3 is CASSLVQREQYF. DNA for the CDR3: TGCGCCAGCAGCTTGGTACAACGCGAGCAGTACTTC.

This clonotype came up a few times. Here the CDR3 reads CASSPTVRNTEAFF. The CDR3 DNA is TGTGCCAGCAGCCCCACAGTCCGAAACACTGAAGCTTTCTTT. The chain uses TRBV7-6 and TRBJ1-1; D is undetermined. V lost 5 bases, J lost 2 bases, and 12 bases lay in between. This CDR3 comprises 14 residues. The V gene's germline CDR1 is SGHVS and CDR2 FNYEAQ.

The V call is TRBV10-3, the J call TRBJ2-7; possible D gene TRBD1, 6 bases. The germline V and J ends were trimmed by 0 bases and 4 bases, with 19 bases remaining between them. CDR1 is ENHRY and CDR2 is SYGVKD in the germline V gene. CDR3 size: 17 residues. This CDR3 is CAISESFSPQGGYEQYF. Written as DNA, the CDR3 is TGTGCCATCAGTGAGTCGTTTTCACCTCAAGGGGGATACGAGCAGTACTTC.

In nucleotides, the CDR3 is TGTGCCAGCAGCACGACTCCAAAGGGTTACAATGAGCAGTTCTTC. Its translation: CASSTTPKGYNEQFF. The chain couples TRBV7-8 to TRBJ2-1; the D is unclear. V lost 5 bases and J lost 4, with 15 bases in between. This CDR3 has 15 amino acids. Germline V gene sequence: CDR1 SGHVS, CDR2 FQNEAQ.

This clonotype was counted many times. The chain couples TRBV18 to TRBJ2-7; D may be TRBD1 (6 bases). Germline V gives CDR1 KGHSH, CDR2 LQKENI. This CDR3 spans 16 amino acids. Trimming shortened V by 6 bases and J by 0 bases, and 18 bases separated the two germline ends. CDR3 nucleotide sequence: TGTGCCAGCTCCCCCTCGAGACAGGTCCGCTCCTACGAGCAGTACTTC. Translating gives CASSPSRQVRSYEQYF.

V is TRBV14 and J is TRBJ2-3, with TRBD2 matching over 9 bases. The CDR3 contains 15 residues. Germline V gene sequence: CDR1 SGHDN, CDR2 FVKESK. J lost 5 bases, V lost 8 bases, and 11 bases had no gene match. CDR3 nucleotides: TGTGCCAGCCGGCTGTCGGCGCGGGAGGGAGATACGCAGTATTTT. Amino acid sequence: CASRLSAREGDTQYF.

The V gene is TRBV29-1, the J gene TRBJ2-2; 9 positions match TRBD1. The CDR3 extends over 16 amino acids. The germline CDR1 and CDR2 sequences are SQVTM and ANQGSEA. J gave up 3 bases and V 0 bases, and 5 bases lay outside the gene matches. In nucleotides, the CDR3 is TGCAGCGTTGAAGATGCTACAGGGGGCGACACCGGGGAGCTGTTTTTT. This codes for CSVEDATGGDTGELFF.

This clonotype showed up just a few times. V and J are TRBV24-1 and TRBJ2-1; D may be TRBD1 or TRBD2 (6 bases each). Trimming shortened V by 3 bases and J by 4 bases, and 15 bases separated the two germline ends. Germline CDR1 KGHDR, CDR2 SFDVKD. This CDR3 has 16 residues. CDR3 loop: CATSDPSTGRYNEQFF. CDR3 in DNA: TGTGCCACCAGTGATCCGAGTACAGGGAGGTACAATGAGCAGTTCTTC.